This T cell receptor (beta chain) was obtained from a study of T cell responses to AZD1222 COVID-19 vaccine (dated by TCRdb to the early 2020s). Background for the entire study: TCR sequencing covered 233 trial participants: 207 given two doses of AZD1222 and 26 given two doses of MenACWY control vaccine. Enrollment into the trials was organized by age into subgroups of 18-55, 56-69 and 70-plus years, and those subgroups contained approximately 160, 26 and 62 TCR-sequenced participants, respectively.

According to the study, the label for this sample's time point signals: about 28 days (+/-7) after the second vaccine dose. AZD1222 recipients given second doses at about 4 weeks or at about 12 weeks were pooled, since spike-specific TCR depth and breadth were not found to differ between the two schedules. The vaccinee samples were drawn from two UK trials, COV001 and COV002, one of which was a single-blind randomized controlled phase 2/3 trial testing AZD1222 (ChAdOx1 nCoV-19) in healthy adults. For TCRbeta chain sequencing, PBMC samples were collected from trial participants at day 0 and at day 28 after the second dose. CDR1 and CDR2, per the germline V gene, are SGHTA and FQGTGA. The germline V end is reduced by 3 bases and the J end by 3 bases; junction bases left unmatched: 8. The CDR3 goes from the cysteine to the phenylalanine over 18 residues. CDR3 DNA is the only sequence kept; it has 54 bases, read in frame from the first base.

With regard to this clone: Its binding antigen is unknown. It has no much larger one-base neighbor in the sample; base qualities were not kept.

Findings and caveats that apply to the study as a whole: Conclusions about previously exposed vaccinees are limited because only six or seven AZD1222 recipients were SARS-CoV-2 seropositive at baseline. Because no day 14 peak-response samples were available, repertoires were characterized only after the peak T cell response. CD4 TCRs associated with the vaccine covered the entire spike protein, and the dominant responses were in regions 160-218 and 743-854. Participants were mostly white British, with more females than males. The authors suggested clonal diversity may have been underestimated. Reportedly, almost half of the unique spike-specific TCRs recognized epitopes lying outside the regions that are mutated in the B.1.351 and B.1.1.7 variants. After two AZD1222 doses, spike-specific TCR breadth and depth were significantly higher than at day 0 and than in MenACWY recipients. The 56-69-year group was small, and its depth increase did not reach significance, likely because of low power.

The CDR3 regions of human TCRbeta chains were analyzed by immunosequencing. Processing in the source paper ran as follows. TCRs in the repertoires were matched against a reference library of SARS-CoV-2-specific TCRs that had been generated with the MIRA antigen-specificity platform. Breadth was defined as the fraction of unique TCRs that were SARS-CoV-2-associated, and depth was defined as the fraction of total T cells that were SARS-CoV-2-associated. Using the MIRA data, every spike-specific TCR was mapped to the spike region that the TCR reacted to and assigned to either a CD4 or a CD8 class. Log10-transformed breadth and depth values were compared by one-way ANOVA with Sidak's multiple comparisons tests. TCRdb limited this immuneACCESS table to in-frame rearrangements with V and J called. A share of clones is missing; checked studies link under half to unresolved V genes, and the rest is unexplained. The V and J calls and clone size come from that table; D and trimming were worked out from the DNA. Here the sample has approximately 210,000 clones; 80% to 95% occur a single time. Around 3.6% of the sample belongs to the ten largest clones.

The source of this sequence is an adult who received the AZD1222 COVID-19 vaccine. This sequence uses TRBV7-3 and TRBJ2-3; 14 of the junction bases match TRBD2. The sequenced sample was peripheral blood, obtained 28 days after the second AZD1222 dose. The CDR3 here reads CASSFPPGLAGVTDTQYF. The DNA sequence is as follows: TGTGCCAGCAGCTTCCCCCCGGGACTAGCGGGAGTAACAGATACGCAGTATTTT.